In its sample, the clone carrying this TCR beta chain was seen a few times. Its antigen is as yet unknown. The data were obtained in a study of beta chain features in type 1 diabetes. Study-level points and caveats: In every one of the four CD4+ subsets, TCRB CDR3s were moderately but significantly shorter in Type 1 diabetes patients.

Since all of the isolated RNA was reverse transcribed, expressed TCRB transcripts were what got sequenced. Only in-frame clones appear in the TCRdb table, and some are missing; sequencing was by immunoSEQ multiplex PCR. Among about 320,000 clones listed, 11% to 15% were seen once. Donors contributed one heparinised blood draw apiece, averaging around 100 mL. Over 95% purity was reached by all sorted populations. The sample consisted of central memory CD4+ T cells from blood. The TCR was taken from a man between 25 and 39 years old in good health.

The CDR3 DNA is TGTGCCACCAGCAGAGAGGGGCCAGGAGGCGAGCAGTACTTC. Translation gives CATSREGPGGEQYF. This chain connects TRBV15 to TRBJ2-7; D tentatively reads TRBD1 or TRBD2 (5 bases each). CDR1 is LNHNV and CDR2 is YYDKDF in the germline V gene (reference sequence). V was shortened by 0 bases and J by 6 bases, with 12 bases between the two germline ends. The CDR3 runs to 14 residues.